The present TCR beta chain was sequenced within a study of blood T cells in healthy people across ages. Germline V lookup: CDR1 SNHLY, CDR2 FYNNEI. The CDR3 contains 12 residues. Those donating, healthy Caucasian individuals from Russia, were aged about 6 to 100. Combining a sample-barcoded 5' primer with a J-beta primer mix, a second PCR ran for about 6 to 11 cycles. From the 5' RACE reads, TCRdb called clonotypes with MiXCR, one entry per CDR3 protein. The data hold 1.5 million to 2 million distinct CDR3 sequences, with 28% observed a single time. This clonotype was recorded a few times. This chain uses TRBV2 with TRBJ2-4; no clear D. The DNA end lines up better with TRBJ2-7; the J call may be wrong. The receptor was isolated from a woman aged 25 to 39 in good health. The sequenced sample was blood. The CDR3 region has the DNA TGTGCCAGCAGTGAAGTCGGGTCCGAGCAGTACTTC. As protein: CASSEVGSEQYF.